Presented here are 11 T cell receptor beta chains from one specimen sequenced in a study of cytomegalovirus exposure and HLA in healthy donors. PCR involved 60 Vbeta and 13 Jbeta primers. Only in-frame clones appear in the TCRdb table, and some are missing; sequencing was by immunoSEQ multiplex PCR. The table shows some 160,000 clones, with around 80% occurring only once. Sequences were obtained from PBMCs. The receptor source for this set is a male donor in good health and CMV-seropositive.

The V gene is TRBV27, the J gene TRBJ1-5; TRBD1 agrees at 7 bases. Germline CDR1 reads MNHEY; CDR2 reads SMNVEV (reference sequence). This CDR3 contains 17 residues. V lost 5 bases, J lost 0 bases, and 10 bases stayed unmatched. The CDR3 sequence: CASSHLTGDNSNQPQHF. CDR3 nucleotide sequence: TGTGCCAGCAGTCACCTTACAGGGGATAATAGCAATCAGCCCCAGCATTTT.

With regard to this clone: At one end the junction does not follow the germline gene, possibly because of a read error. V usage is TRBV6-1 and J usage is TRBJ2-1; 8 bases are shared with TRBD1. This CDR3 has 13 amino acids. Germline V CDR1 and CDR2: MNHNS, SASEGT. In DNA, the CDR3 is TGTGCCAGCAGTCGGGGAGGCCGGGACAGGTGCCTCTTC. Its protein is CASSRGGRDRCLF.

The chain is built from TRBV18 and TRBJ2-3; D is ambiguous. The germline CDR1 and CDR2 sequences are KGHSH and LQKENI. The CDR3 contains 13 residues. V dropped 2 bases and J dropped 5 bases, with 8 bases sitting between them. CDR3 nucleotides: TGTGCCAGCTCACCATGGCCAGGAGATACGCAGTATTTT. Amino acids: CASSPWPGDTQYF.

The chain is built from TRBV30 and TRBJ1-5; tentatively, D is TRBD1 (5 bases). Germline V lookup: CDR1 GTSNPN, CDR2 SVGIG (reference sequence). Deletions cut 4 bases from V and 4 bases from J, with 14 bases between. CDR3 length: 14 amino acids. The CDR3 DNA sequence: TGTGCCTGGACCCCAGGGTACGGGAATCAGCCCCAGCATTTT. Its translation: CAWTPGYGNQPQHF. Drawing the rest from reference TRBV30 and TRBJ1-5, the complete variable domain is SQTIHQWPATLVQPVGSPLSLECTVEGTSNPNLYWYRQAAGRGLQLLFYSVGIGQISSEVPQNLSASRPQDRQFILSSKKLLLSDSGFYLCAWTPGYGNQPQHFGDGTRLSIL.

The chain links TRBV19 to TRBJ2-3; D possibly corresponds to TRBD1 (5 bases). The germline V gene has CDR1 LNHDA and CDR2 SQIVND (reference sequence). The CDR3 loop spans 15 amino acids. Trimming stripped 7 bases from V and 11 bases from J, with 25 bases between. This chain's CDR3 is CASTPGRAPGREQYF. CDR3 nucleotides: TGTGCCAGTACTCCGGGCAGGGCTCCAGGAAGGGAGCAGTATTTT.

Comment on this clone: Sequence at one end of the junction differs from germline and may be a read error. V and J are TRBV13 and TRBJ2-7; the D gene is possibly TRBD1 (5 bases). The germline CDR1 and CDR2 sequences are PRHDT and FYEKMQ (reference sequence). The CDR3 is 13 residues long. In nucleotides, the CDR3 is TGTGCCAGCAGCTTCCTACAGGTGGGCAGGGCGCACTTC. This translates into CASSFLQVGRAHF.

The chain has TRBV27 and TRBJ2-1, with 9 bases matching TRBD2. J was trimmed by 9 bases and V by 3 bases; bases with no gene match: 9. Germline lookup yields CDR1 MNHEY and CDR2 SMNVEV (reference sequence). This CDR3 is built from 15 residues. This CDR3 is CASSLRREGHSEQFF. CDR3 sequence (DNA): TGTGCCAGCAGTTTGCGGCGGGAGGGCCATAGTGAGCAGTTCTTC.

This sequence joins TRBV7-6 and TRBJ2-1, with 9 nucleotides matching TRBD2. This CDR3 has 17 amino acids. Germline-derived CDR1 and CDR2 are SGHVS and FNYEAQ. The V segment lost 4 bases and the J segment 2 bases; nucleotides outside the gene matches: 9. CDR3 residues: CASSWASGMETYNEQFF. The DNA for the CDR3 is TGTGCCAGCAGCTGGGCTAGCGGGATGGAGACCTACAATGAGCAGTTCTTC.

This clone was detected a few times. V usage is TRBV6-6 and J usage is TRBJ1-5; D call uncertain. This CDR3 comprises 11 residues. CDR1 is MNHNY and CDR2 is SVGAGI in the germline V gene (reference sequence). The germline V and J ends were trimmed by 6 bases and 4 bases, with 4 bases remaining between them. The CDR3 region has the DNA TGTGCCAGCAGGTCAAATCAGCCCCAGCATTTT. It translates to CASRSNQPQHF.

V usage is TRBV11-2 and J usage is TRBJ2-5; TRBD2 agrees at 10 bases. V was pared by 2 bases and J by 7 bases, with 10 bases of the junction left unmatched. Germline lookup yields CDR1 SGHAT and CDR2 FQNNGV. This CDR3 contains 16 residues. CDR3 protein: CASSLIDLAGEGTQYF. In DNA, the CDR3 is TGTGCCAGCAGCTTAATCGATCTAGCGGGAGAAGGGACCCAGTACTTC.

This sequence joins TRBV5-4 and TRBJ2-1; TRBD2 agrees at 10 bases. This CDR3 comprises 16 residues. CDR1 and CDR2 (germline): SGHNT, YYREEE (reference sequence). The V gene end was trimmed by 3 bases and the J gene end by 0 bases; junction bases not matched to a gene: 3. The CDR3 loop is CASSSPSGSSYNEQFF. The CDR3 DNA is TGTGCCAGCAGCTCTCCTAGCGGGAGCTCCTACAATGAGCAGTTCTTC. The variable domain in full, completed from reference TRBV5-4 and TRBJ2-1, reads ETGVTQSPTHLIKTRGQQVTLRCSSQSGHNTVSWYQQALGQGPQFIFQYYREEENGRGNFPPRFSGLQFPNYSSELNVNALELDDSALYLCASSSPSGSSYNEQFFGPGTRLTVL.